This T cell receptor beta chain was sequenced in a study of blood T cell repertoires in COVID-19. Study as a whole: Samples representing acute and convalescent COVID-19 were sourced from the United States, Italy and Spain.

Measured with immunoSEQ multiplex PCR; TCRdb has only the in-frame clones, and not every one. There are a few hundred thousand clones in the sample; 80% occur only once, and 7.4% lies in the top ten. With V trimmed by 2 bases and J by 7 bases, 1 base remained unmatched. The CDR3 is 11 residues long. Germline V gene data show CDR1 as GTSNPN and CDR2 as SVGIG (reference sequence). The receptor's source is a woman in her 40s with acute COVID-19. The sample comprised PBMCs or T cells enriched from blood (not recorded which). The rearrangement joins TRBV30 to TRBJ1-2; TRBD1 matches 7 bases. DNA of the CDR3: TGTGCCTGGAGTACAGGGGCTGGCTACACCTTC. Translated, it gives CAWSTGAGYTF.